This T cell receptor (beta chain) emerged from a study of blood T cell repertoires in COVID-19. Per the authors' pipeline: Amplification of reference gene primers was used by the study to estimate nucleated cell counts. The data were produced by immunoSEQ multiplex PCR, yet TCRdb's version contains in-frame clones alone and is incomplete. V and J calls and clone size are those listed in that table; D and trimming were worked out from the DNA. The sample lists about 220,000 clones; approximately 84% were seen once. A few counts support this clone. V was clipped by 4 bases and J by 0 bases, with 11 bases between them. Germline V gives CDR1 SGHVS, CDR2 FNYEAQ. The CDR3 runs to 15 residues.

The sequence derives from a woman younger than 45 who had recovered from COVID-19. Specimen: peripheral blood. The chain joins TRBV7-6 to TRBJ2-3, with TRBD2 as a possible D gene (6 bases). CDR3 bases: TGTGCCAGCAGCTGGCTGGGGAGGAGCACAGATACGCAGTATTTT. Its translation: CASSWLGRSTDTQYF.